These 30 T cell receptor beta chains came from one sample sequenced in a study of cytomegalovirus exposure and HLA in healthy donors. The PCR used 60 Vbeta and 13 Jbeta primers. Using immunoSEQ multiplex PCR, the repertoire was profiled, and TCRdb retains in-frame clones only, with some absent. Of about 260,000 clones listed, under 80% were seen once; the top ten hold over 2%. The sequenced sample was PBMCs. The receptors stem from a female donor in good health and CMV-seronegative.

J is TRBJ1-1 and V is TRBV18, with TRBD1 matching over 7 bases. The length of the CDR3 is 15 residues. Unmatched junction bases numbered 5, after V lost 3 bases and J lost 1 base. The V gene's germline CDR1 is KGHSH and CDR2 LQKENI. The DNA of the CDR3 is TGTGCCAGCTCACCCAAGACAGGGAAGAACACTGAAGCTTTCTTT. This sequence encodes CASSPKTGKNTEAFF.

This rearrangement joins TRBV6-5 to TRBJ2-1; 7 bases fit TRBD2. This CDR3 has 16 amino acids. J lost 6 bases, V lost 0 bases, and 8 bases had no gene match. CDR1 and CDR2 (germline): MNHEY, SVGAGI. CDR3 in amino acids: CASSYSFGRLGNEQFF. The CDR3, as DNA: TGTGCCAGCAGTTACTCGTTCGGGAGGTTGGGCAATGAGCAGTTCTTC.

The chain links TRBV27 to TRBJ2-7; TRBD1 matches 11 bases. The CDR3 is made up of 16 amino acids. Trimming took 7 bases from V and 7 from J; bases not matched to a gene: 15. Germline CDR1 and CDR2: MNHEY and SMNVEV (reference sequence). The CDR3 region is CASISWSGTGGLEQYF. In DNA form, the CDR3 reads TGTGCCAGCATTAGTTGGAGTGGGACAGGGGGATTGGAGCAGTACTTC.

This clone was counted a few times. The CDR3 region has the DNA TGTGCCACCCTACTAGCGGGAGGGATGGATACGCAGTATTTT. Encoded protein: CATLLAGGMDTQYF. The J gene is TRBJ2-3, the V gene TRBV10-3; 13 nucleotides match TRBD2. V lost 10 bases to trimming and J lost 6 bases; unmatched junction nucleotides: 7. CDR1 ENHRY and CDR2 SYGVKD come from the germline V gene. This CDR3 has 14 residues.

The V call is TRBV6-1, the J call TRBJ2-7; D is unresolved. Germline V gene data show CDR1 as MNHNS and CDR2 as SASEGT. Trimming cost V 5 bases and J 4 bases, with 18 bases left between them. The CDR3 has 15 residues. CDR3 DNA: TGTGCCAGCAGTCTGGGCCTACCAGCCCCATACGAGCAGTACTTC. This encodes CASSLGLPAPYEQYF.

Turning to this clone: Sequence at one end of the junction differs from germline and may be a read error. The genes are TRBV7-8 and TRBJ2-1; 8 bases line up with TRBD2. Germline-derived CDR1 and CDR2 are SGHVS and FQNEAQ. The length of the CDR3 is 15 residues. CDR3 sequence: CAGSRTGTRDNEQFF. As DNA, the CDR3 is TGTGCCGGCAGCCGAACCGGGACTAGAGACAATGAGCAGTTCTTC.

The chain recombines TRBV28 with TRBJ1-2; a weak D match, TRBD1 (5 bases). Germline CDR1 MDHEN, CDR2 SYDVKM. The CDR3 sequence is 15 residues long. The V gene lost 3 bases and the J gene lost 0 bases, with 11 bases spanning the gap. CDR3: CASSFPAGANYGYTF. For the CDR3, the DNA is TGTGCCAGCAGTTTCCCGGCGGGGGCTAACTATGGCTACACCTTC.

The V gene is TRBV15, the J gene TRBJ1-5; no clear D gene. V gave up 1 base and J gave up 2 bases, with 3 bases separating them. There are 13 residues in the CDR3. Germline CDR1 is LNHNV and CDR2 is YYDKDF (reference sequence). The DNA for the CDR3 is TGTGCCACCAGCAGAGTAGGCAATCAGCCCCAGCATTTT. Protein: CATSRVGNQPQHF.

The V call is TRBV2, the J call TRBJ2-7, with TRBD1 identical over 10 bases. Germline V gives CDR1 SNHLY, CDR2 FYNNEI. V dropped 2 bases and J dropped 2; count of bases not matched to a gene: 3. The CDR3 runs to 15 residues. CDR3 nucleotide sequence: TGTGCCAGCAGTGAATGGACAGGGGGGACCTACGAGCAGTACTTC. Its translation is CASSEWTGGTYEQYF. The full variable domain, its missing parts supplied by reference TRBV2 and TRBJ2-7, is EPEVTQTPSHQVTQMGQEVILRCVPISNHLYFYWYRQILGQKVEFLVSFYNNEISEKSEIFDDQFSVERPDGSNFTLKIRSTKLEDSAMYFCASSEWTGGTYEQYFGPGTRLTVT.

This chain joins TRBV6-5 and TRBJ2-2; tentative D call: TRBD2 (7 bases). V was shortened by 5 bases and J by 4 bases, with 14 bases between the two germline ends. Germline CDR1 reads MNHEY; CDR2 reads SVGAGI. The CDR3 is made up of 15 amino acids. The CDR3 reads CASSGGGGLTGELFF. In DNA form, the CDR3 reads TGTGCCAGCAGTGGGGGCGGGGGACTCACCGGGGAGCTGTTTTTT.

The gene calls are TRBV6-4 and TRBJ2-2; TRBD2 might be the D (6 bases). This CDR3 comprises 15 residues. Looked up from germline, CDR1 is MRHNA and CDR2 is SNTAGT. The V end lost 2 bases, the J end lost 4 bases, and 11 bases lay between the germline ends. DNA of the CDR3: TGTGCCAGCAGTGACAACCCGGGAGTCACCGGGGAGCTGTTTTTT. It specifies CASSDNPGVTGELFF.

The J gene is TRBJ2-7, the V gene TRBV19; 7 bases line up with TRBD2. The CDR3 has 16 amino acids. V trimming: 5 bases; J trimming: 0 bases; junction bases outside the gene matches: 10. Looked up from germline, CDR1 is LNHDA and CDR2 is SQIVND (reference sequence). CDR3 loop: CASSASGELGSYEQYF. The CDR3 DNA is TGTGCCAGTAGTGCAAGCGGGGAGTTGGGCTCCTACGAGCAGTACTTC.

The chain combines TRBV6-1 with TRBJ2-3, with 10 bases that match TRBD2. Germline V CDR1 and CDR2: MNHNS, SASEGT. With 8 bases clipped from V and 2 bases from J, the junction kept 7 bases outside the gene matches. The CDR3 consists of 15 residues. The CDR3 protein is CASAPLAGDTDTQYF. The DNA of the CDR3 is TGTGCCAGCGCGCCGCTAGCGGGAGACACAGATACGCAGTATTTT.

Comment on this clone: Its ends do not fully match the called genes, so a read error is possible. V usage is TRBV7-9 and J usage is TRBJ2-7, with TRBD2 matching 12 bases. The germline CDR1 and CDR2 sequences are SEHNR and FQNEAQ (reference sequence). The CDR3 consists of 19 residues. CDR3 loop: CSSSPGTSGLPNRLYEQYF. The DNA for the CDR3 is TGTTCCAGCAGCCCAGGGACTAGCGGGCTTCCCAACCGCCTCTACGAGCAGTACTTC.

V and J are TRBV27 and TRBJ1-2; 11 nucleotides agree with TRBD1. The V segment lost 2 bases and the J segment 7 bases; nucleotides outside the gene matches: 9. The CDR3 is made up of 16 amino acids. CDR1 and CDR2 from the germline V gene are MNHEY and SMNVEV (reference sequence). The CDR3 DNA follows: TGTGCCAGCAGTTTAGCCACACCTGGGACAGGGGGTGGCTACACCTTC. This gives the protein CASSLATPGTGGGYTF.

The CDR3 here is CASSPARGELFF. The CDR3 DNA reads TGTGCCAGCAGCCCCGCCAGAGGGGAGCTGTTTTTT. J is TRBJ2-2 and V is TRBV28; D remains ambiguous. This CDR3 has 12 amino acids. Germline V CDR1 and CDR2: MDHEN, SYDVKM. V was cut by 6 bases and J by 8 bases, with 10 bases left in between.

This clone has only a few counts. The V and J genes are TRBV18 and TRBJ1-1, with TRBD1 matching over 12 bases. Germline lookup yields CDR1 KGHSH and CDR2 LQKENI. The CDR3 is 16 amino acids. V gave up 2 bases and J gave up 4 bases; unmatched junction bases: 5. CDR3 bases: TGTGCCAGCTCACCAGGGACAGGGGGCGTGGGCACTGAAGCTTTCTTT. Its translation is CASSPGTGGVGTEAFF. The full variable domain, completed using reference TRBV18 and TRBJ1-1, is NAGVMQNPRHLVRRRGQEARLRCSPMKGHSHVYWYRQLPEEGLKFMVYLQKENIIDESGMPKERFSAEFPKEGPSILRIQQVVRGDSAAYFCASSPGTGGVGTEAFFGQGTRLTVV.

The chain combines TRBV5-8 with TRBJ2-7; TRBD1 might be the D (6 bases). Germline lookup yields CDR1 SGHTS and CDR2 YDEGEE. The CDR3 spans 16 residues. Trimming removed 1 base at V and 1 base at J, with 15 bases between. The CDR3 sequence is CASSLQGFRPSYEQYF. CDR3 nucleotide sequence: TGTGCCAGCAGCTTGCAGGGGTTTCGCCCTTCCTACGAGCAGTACTTC.

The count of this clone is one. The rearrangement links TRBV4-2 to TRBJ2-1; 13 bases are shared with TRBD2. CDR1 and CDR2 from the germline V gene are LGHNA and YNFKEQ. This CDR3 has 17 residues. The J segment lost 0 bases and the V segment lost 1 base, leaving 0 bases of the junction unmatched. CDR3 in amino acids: CASSQGTSGSSYNEQFF. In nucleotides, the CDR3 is TGTGCCAGCAGCCAAGGGACTAGCGGGAGCTCCTACAATGAGCAGTTCTTC.

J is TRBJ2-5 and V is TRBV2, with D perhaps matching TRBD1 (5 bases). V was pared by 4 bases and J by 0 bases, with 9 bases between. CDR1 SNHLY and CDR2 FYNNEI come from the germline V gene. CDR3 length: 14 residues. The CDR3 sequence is CASSGTQYQETQYF. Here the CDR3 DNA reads TGTGCCAGCAGTGGGACACAGTACCAAGAGACCCAGTACTTC.

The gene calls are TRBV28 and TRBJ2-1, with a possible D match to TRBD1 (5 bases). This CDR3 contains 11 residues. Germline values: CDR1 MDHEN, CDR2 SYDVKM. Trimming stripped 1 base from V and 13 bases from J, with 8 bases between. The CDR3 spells CASSLSTDQFF. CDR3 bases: TGTGCCAGCAGTTTATCGACAGACCAGTTCTTC.

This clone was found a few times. The CDR3 DNA reads TGTGCCAGCAGCGTGGCCCCCCAATTCAATGAGCAGTTCTTC. It encodes CASSVAPQFNEQFF. This chain connects TRBV9 to TRBJ2-1; D unclear. Germline CDR1 and CDR2: SGDLS and YYNGEE. Trimming shortened V by 2 bases and J by 6 bases, and 12 bases separated the two germline ends. CDR3 length equals 14 residues. Based on the CDR3 plus reference TRBV9 and TRBJ2-1, the full variable domain is DSGVTQTPKHLITATGQRVTLRCSPRSGDLSVYWYQQSLDQGLQFLIQYYNGEERAKGNILERFSAQQFPDLHSELNLSSLELGDSALYFCASSVAPQFNEQFFGPGTRLTVL.

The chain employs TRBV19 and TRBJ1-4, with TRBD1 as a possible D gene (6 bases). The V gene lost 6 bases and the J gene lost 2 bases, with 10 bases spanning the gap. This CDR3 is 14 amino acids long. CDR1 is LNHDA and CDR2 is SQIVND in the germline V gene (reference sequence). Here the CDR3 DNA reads TGTGCCAGTAGAGAGGGGGACACTAATGAAAAACTGTTTTTT. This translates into CASREGDTNEKLFF.

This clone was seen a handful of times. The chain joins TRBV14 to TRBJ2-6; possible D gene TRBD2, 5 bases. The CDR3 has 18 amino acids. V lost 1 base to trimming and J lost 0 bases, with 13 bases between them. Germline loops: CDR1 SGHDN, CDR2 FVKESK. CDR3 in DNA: TGTGCCAGCAGCCAAGGAGGGCGGGTTCTCTCTGGGGCCAACGTCCTGACTTTC. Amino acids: CASSQGGRVLSGANVLTF.

CDR3 protein: CASSPHRLAGGGSGETQYF. CDR3 DNA sequence: TGTGCCAGTAGTCCCCACAGACTAGCGGGAGGGGGGTCGGGAGAGACCCAGTACTTC. The chain combines TRBV19 with TRBJ2-5; 14 bases match TRBD2. The V segment lost 5 bases and the J segment 4 bases; nucleotides outside the gene matches: 15. CDR1 and CDR2 (germline): LNHDA, SQIVND (reference sequence). The CDR3 extends over 19 amino acids.

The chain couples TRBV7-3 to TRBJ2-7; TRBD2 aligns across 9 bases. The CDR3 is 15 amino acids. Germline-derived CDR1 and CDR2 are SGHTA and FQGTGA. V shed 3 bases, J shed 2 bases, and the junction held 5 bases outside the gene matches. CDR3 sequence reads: CASSFSGSDPYEQYF. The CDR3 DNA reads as TGTGCCAGCAGCTTTAGCGGGAGTGACCCCTACGAGCAGTACTTC.

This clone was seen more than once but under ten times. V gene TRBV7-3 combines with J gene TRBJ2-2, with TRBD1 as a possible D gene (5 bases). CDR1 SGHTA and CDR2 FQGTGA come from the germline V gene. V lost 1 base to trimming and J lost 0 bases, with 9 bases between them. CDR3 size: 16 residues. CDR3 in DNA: TGTGCCAGCAGCTTAATGGTGACAGCGAACACCGGGGAGCTGTTTTTT. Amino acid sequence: CASSLMVTANTGELFF.

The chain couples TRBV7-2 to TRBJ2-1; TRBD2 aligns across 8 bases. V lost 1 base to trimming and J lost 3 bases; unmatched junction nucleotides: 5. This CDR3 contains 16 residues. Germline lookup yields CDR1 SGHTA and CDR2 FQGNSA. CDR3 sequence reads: CASSLGGAGVYNEQFF. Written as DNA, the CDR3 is TGTGCCAGCAGCTTAGGGGGAGCGGGAGTCTACAATGAGCAGTTCTTC.

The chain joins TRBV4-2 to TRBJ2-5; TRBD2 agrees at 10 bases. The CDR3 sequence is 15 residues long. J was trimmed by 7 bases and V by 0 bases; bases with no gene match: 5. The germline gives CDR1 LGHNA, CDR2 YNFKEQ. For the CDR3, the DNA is TGTGCCAGCAGCCAAGAAGGGGGACTAGCGTGGACCCAGTACTTC. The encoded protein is CASSQEGGLAWTQYF.

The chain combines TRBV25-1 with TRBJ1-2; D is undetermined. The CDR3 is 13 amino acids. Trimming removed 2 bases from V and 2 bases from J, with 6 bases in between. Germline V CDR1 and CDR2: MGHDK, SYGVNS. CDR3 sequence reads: CASSEGRNYGYTF. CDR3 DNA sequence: TGTGCCAGCAGTGAAGGCAGGAACTATGGCTACACCTTC.